These 32 T cell receptor beta chains were sequenced from one sample in a study of shared clonotypes between healthy human individuals. The protocol was immunoSEQ multiplex PCR, while the TCRdb copy is restricted to in-frame clones and leaves out a portion. The data show some 2,000,000 clones, approximately 94% seen once. CD45RO-negative CD8 cells positively selected for CCR7 made up the naive population, which excluded terminally differentiated effector memory CD45RA+ cells. The material sequenced was naive CD8+ T cells sorted from blood. These receptors were collected from a man between 18 and 35 years old in good health.

The chain uses TRBV10-2 and TRBJ2-7; D gene uncertain. V was shortened by 2 bases and J by 5 bases, with 7 bases between the two germline ends. Germline CDR1 is WSHSY and CDR2 is SAAADI. The CDR3 spans 12 residues. The CDR3 protein is CASSETYHEQYF. The CDR3 DNA reads TGCGCCAGCAGTGAGACGTATCACGAGCAGTACTTC.

A word on this clone: Other DNA sequences within the sample encode an identical CDR3. The CDR3: CSARDYGYTF. The CDR3 DNA follows: TGCAGTGCTAGAGACTATGGCTACACCTTC. The chain employs TRBV20-1 and TRBJ1-2, with unresolved D. CDR1 and CDR2 (germline): DFQATT, SNEGSKA (reference sequence). This CDR3 is built from 10 residues. The ends were cut back, 0 bases at V and 4 bases at J, with 0 bases in the middle.

The chain employs TRBV6-5 and TRBJ2-2; possible D gene TRBD1, 5 bases. V lost 6 bases, J lost 6 bases, and 11 bases lay in between. CDR1 is MNHEY and CDR2 is SVGAGI in the germline V gene. The CDR3 loop spans 13 amino acids. CDR3 in amino acids: CASSSGLPGELFF. CDR3 nucleotide sequence: TGTGCCAGCAGCTCAGGGTTACCCGGGGAGCTGTTTTTT.

The chain employs TRBV18 and TRBJ2-7, with 7 positions matching TRBD1. Per the germline V gene, CDR1 is KGHSH and CDR2 is LQKENI. The ends lost 3 bases at V and 2 bases at J; junction bases unmatched: 10. There are 16 residues in the CDR3. The CDR3, as DNA: TGTGCCAGCTCACCTGACTGGCAGGGGGTCCCCTACGAGCAGTACTTC. Translation: CASSPDWQGVPYEQYF.

A single count supports this clone. The chain employs TRBV19 and TRBJ2-3; 10 bases fit TRBD2. Germline loops: CDR1 LNHDA, CDR2 SQIVND (reference sequence). The junction had 4 bases not matched to a gene; V was cut back by 3 bases and J by 1 base. This CDR3 comprises 16 residues. As DNA, the CDR3 is TGTGCCAGTAGTATTTTAGCGGGGGGACGCACAGATACGCAGTATTTT. Its translation is CASSILAGGRTDTQYF.

This clone appeared once. V usage is TRBV27 and J usage is TRBJ2-7, with 12 bases identical to TRBD2. From germline, CDR1 is MNHEY and CDR2 SMNVEV (reference sequence). Unmatched junction bases numbered 15, after V lost 2 bases and J lost 4 bases. The CDR3 totals 19 residues. In DNA form, the CDR3 reads TGTGCCAGCAGTTTAGGTAGTCCCCTAGCGGGGGGGCTCGGGTACGAGCAGTACTTC. This gives the protein CASSLGSPLAGGLGYEQYF.

The rearrangement links TRBV7-9 to TRBJ1-2; a weak D match, TRBD1 (5 bases). The V end was cut by 1 base, the J end by 7 bases, with 10 bases between. Germline V CDR1 and CDR2: SEHNR, FQNEAQ (reference sequence). This CDR3 contains 13 residues. The CDR3 DNA sequence: TGTGCCAGCAGCTTAGTCGGGGGATTTGGCTACACCTTC. Protein: CASSLVGGFGYTF.

The sample holds one count of this clone. Distinct nucleotide sequences in the sample also encode this CDR3. V usage is TRBV4-1 and J usage is TRBJ2-7; 10 bases map to TRBD2. V was pared by 2 bases and J by 2 bases, with 0 bases of the junction left unmatched. The germline V gene encodes CDR1 MGHRA and CDR2 YSYEKL. This CDR3 has 14 amino acids. DNA for the CDR3: TGCGCCAGCAGCCAAACTAGCGGGACCTACGAGCAGTACTTC. Translated, it gives CASSQTSGTYEQYF.

This clone was observed a single time. The J gene is TRBJ1-5, the V gene TRBV6-1, with D possibly TRBD1 on 6 matching bases. The CDR3 sequence is 16 residues long. The V end lost 3 bases, the J end lost 1 base, and 13 bases lay between the germline ends. Germline V gene data show CDR1 as MNHNS and CDR2 as SASEGT. The CDR3 nucleotides are TGTGCCAGCAGTGACCCCCACAGGGAAAGCAATCAGCCCCAGCATTTT. Translation: CASSDPHRESNQPQHF.

V and J are TRBV5-5 and TRBJ2-3, with 9 bases identical to TRBD1. The CDR3 sequence is 15 residues long. J lost 10 bases, V lost 4 bases, and 13 bases had no gene match. The germline V gene encodes CDR1 SGHKS and CDR2 YYEKEE (reference sequence). CDR3: CASSTGQGTGAAQYF. DNA for the CDR3: TGTGCCAGCAGCACCGGACAGGGGACCGGGGCGGCGCAGTATTTT.

The genes are TRBV19 and TRBJ2-4; D unresolved. Germline values: CDR1 LNHDA, CDR2 SQIVND (reference sequence). V was clipped by 5 bases and J by 6 bases, with 11 bases between them. CDR3 size: 13 residues. Written as DNA, the CDR3 is TGTGCCAGTAGTCCCGGGCCTTTAAACATTCAGTACTTC. Translating it yields CASSPGPLNIQYF.

The chain links TRBV27 to TRBJ2-7; no clear D gene. The CDR3 length is 11 residues. Trimming shortened V by 0 bases and J by 7 bases, and 4 bases separated the two germline ends. Germline CDR1 reads MNHEY; CDR2 reads SMNVEV (reference sequence). CDR3 loop: CASSLSREQYF. CDR3 sequence (DNA): TGTGCCAGCAGTTTATCGAGGGAGCAGTACTTC.

V usage is TRBV10-3 and J usage is TRBJ2-3; TRBD2 matches 11 bases. V lost 6 bases, J lost 2 bases, and 7 bases stayed unmatched. CDR3 length: 16 residues. Germline lookup yields CDR1 ENHRY and CDR2 SYGVKD. Here the CDR3 DNA reads TGTGCCATCAGCACCTTACTAGCGGGGGCCACAGATACGCAGTATTTT. This gives the protein CAISTLLAGATDTQYF.

The CDR3 reads CASSHPGQGVEQYF. The CDR3 nucleotides are TGCGCCAGCAGCCATCCGGGACAGGGTGTCGAGCAGTACTTC. The rearrangement uses TRBV4-1 and TRBJ2-7; 9 bases agree with TRBD1. Germline V lookup: CDR1 MGHRA, CDR2 YSYEKL. CDR3 length: 14 residues. Trimming took 3 bases from V and 6 from J; bases not matched to a gene: 6.

V usage is TRBV7-9 and J usage is TRBJ2-1, with D uncertain. Between the trimmed V and J ends, which lost 5 bases and 0 bases, there was a span of 14 bases. Germline CDR1 SEHNR, CDR2 FQNEAQ (reference sequence). CDR3 length: 16 residues. The CDR3 coding sequence is TGTGCCAGCAGCCCTCAGGACGGATTCTCCTACAATGAGCAGTTCTTC. It translates to CASSPQDGFSYNEQFF.

This clone was seen only once. A read error may produce the germline difference seen at one junction end. The CDR3 protein is CTSSPGLAGSTDTQYF. The CDR3 DNA reads as TGTACCAGCAGCCCGGGGCTAGCGGGAAGCACAGATACGCAGTATTTT. V usage is TRBV7-9 and J usage is TRBJ2-3; 9 bases align to TRBD2. CDR3 length: 16 amino acids. Germline lookup yields CDR1 SEHNR and CDR2 FQNEAQ (reference sequence).

The genes are TRBV4-1 and TRBJ1-5; perhaps TRBD1 as D (5 bases). The V end lost 4 bases, the J end lost 9 bases, and 16 bases lay between the germline ends. CDR3 length: 14 amino acids. Per the germline V gene, CDR1 is MGHRA and CDR2 is YSYEKL. CDR3 sequence reads: CASSPDTGPWPQHF. In DNA form, the CDR3 reads TGCGCCAGCAGCCCGGACACGGGCCCATGGCCCCAGCATTTT.

The CDR3 protein is CAWSTDDFSEQYF. CDR3 bases: TGTGCCTGGAGTACCGACGATTTCTCCGAGCAGTACTTC. The chain carries TRBV30 and TRBJ2-7; D is unclear. The CDR3 consists of 13 residues. The V and J ends lost 2 bases and 6 bases respectively, with 14 bases between them. Germline assignment: CDR1 GTSNPN and CDR2 SVGIG (reference sequence).

This chain connects TRBV6-5 to TRBJ2-2; 7 nucleotides line up with TRBD2. The V and J ends lost 2 bases and 4 bases, in that order; junction bases with no gene match: 7. The CDR3 totals 16 residues. Germline V gene sequence: CDR1 MNHEY, CDR2 SVGAGI. For the CDR3, the DNA is TGTGCCAGCAGTTACAGGCTAGCGGCCAGCACCGGGGAGCTGTTTTTT. Translating gives CASSYRLAASTGELFF.

This chain links TRBV2 with TRBJ2-7; no clear D gene. The CDR3 covers 13 residues. Trimming took off 7 bases at V and 7 bases at J, with 17 bases between the two ends. Germline CDR1 SNHLY, CDR2 FYNNEI. CDR3 bases: TGTGCCAGCACAGACGTAATGAGATGGGAGCAGTACTTC. This gives the protein CASTDVMRWEQYF. Full variable domain (outside the CDR3, taken from reference TRBV2 and TRBJ2-7): EPEVTQTPSHQVTQMGQEVILRCVPISNHLYFYWYRQILGQKVEFLVSFYNNEISEKSEIFDDQFSVERPDGSNFTLKIRSTKLEDSAMYFCASTDVMRWEQYFGPGTRLTVT.

This chain links TRBV7-9 with TRBJ1-1, with D tentatively TRBD1 (6 bases). The germline V gene has CDR1 SEHNR and CDR2 FQNEAQ (reference sequence). The ends were cut back, 5 bases at V and 3 bases at J, with 25 bases in the middle. The CDR3 extends over 18 amino acids. CDR3 nucleotides: TGTGCCAGCAGCGCGATCCCGGGGACGGGGAAGGGGGACACTGAAGCTTTCTTT. Translating gives CASSAIPGTGKGDTEAFF.

V usage is TRBV27 and J usage is TRBJ2-2, with D maybe TRBD1 (6 bases). This CDR3 contains 17 residues. From germline, CDR1 is MNHEY and CDR2 SMNVEV (reference sequence). Trimming removed 2 bases from V and 0 bases from J, with 13 bases in between. This chain's CDR3 is CASSLPDRISNTGELFF. CDR3 nucleotide sequence: TGTGCCAGCAGTTTACCCGACAGGATTTCGAACACCGGGGAGCTGTTTTTT.

DNA of the CDR3: TGCGCCAGCAGCCAAGGTACAGGGCTTTTCCACGAGCAGTACTTC. Its translation is CASSQGTGLFHEQYF. V usage is TRBV4-1 and J usage is TRBJ2-7; TRBD1 is a possible D gene (6 bases). V was clipped by 1 base and J by 5 bases, with 15 bases between them. The CDR3 runs to 15 residues. CDR1 is MGHRA and CDR2 is YSYEKL in the germline V gene.

The J gene is TRBJ1-5, the V gene TRBV6-5; the D is unclear. Trimming removed 5 bases from V and 7 bases from J, with 18 bases in between. There are 15 residues in the CDR3. Germline V gene data show CDR1 as MNHEY and CDR2 as SVGAGI. CDR3 nucleotides: TGTGCCAGCAGTCATCCTAAGATTGGTGGCCAGCCCCAGCATTTT. Amino acids: CASSHPKIGGQPQHF.

This chain links TRBV6-1 with TRBJ2-7; D could derive from TRBD1 or TRBD2 (5 bases each). Trimming stripped 0 bases from V and 3 bases from J, with 12 bases between. The V gene's germline CDR1 is MNHNS and CDR2 SASEGT. The CDR3 is 15 residues long. This chain's CDR3 is CASSEALEGLYEQYF. In nucleotides, the CDR3 is TGTGCCAGCAGTGAAGCGCTCGAGGGGCTCTACGAGCAGTACTTC.

This sequence joins TRBV28 and TRBJ1-2; D perhaps matches TRBD1 (5 bases). Germline V lookup: CDR1 MDHEN, CDR2 SYDVKM. The CDR3 loop spans 14 amino acids. Trimming removed 5 bases from V and 4 bases from J, with 14 bases in between. CDR3 in amino acids: CASSNPRDFYGYTF. DNA of the CDR3: TGTGCCAGCAGTAACCCCCGGGACTTCTATGGCTACACCTTC.

V usage is TRBV6-5 and J usage is TRBJ2-1, with 11 bases lining up with TRBD2. The CDR3 runs 14 residues. Looked up from germline, CDR1 is MNHEY and CDR2 is SVGAGI. Trimming cost V 6 bases and J 14 bases; bases outside gene matches: 12. Written as DNA, the CDR3 is TGTGCCAGCAGCGCGACTAGCGGGACGGGTGTGGAGTTCTTC. This codes for CASSATSGTGVEFF.

V usage is TRBV10-3 and J usage is TRBJ1-3; D gene uncertain. The CDR3 runs to 12 residues. CDR1 and CDR2 (germline): ENHRY, SYGVKD. The germline V and J ends were trimmed by 11 bases and 0 bases, with 8 bases remaining between them. CDR3 loop: CAVSDSGNTIYF. The DNA for the CDR3 is TGTGCCGTTTCAGACTCTGGAAACACCATATATTTT.

This clone was detected a few times. A clone one base away is much larger, so this may be a read error. The sample holds other DNA sequences that translate to the same CDR3. The chain employs TRBV13 and TRBJ2-3; D unclear. Germline-derived CDR1 and CDR2 are PRHDT and FYEKMQ (reference sequence). CDR3 length equals 11 residues. The V and J ends lost 4 bases and 2 bases respectively, with 1 base between them. The CDR3 sequence: CASSSTDTQYF. The CDR3 region has the DNA TGTGCCAGCAGCTCCACAGATACGCAGTATTTT.

This clone was recorded only once. This sample includes further DNA sequences coding for the same CDR3. The rearrangement links TRBV9 to TRBJ1-1; D is perhaps TRBD1 (6 bases). Germline values: CDR1 SGDLS, CDR2 YYNGEE. The ends were cut back, 0 bases at V and 3 bases at J, with 9 bases in the middle. The CDR3 runs to 14 residues. The CDR3 bases are TGTGCCAGCAGCGTAGAGGGGGAGGACACTGAAGCTTTCTTT. It translates to CASSVEGEDTEAFF.

The chain couples TRBV7-2 to TRBJ2-3, with D possibly TRBD1 on 5 matching bases. The germline V gene has CDR1 SGHTA and CDR2 FQGNSA. Trimming stripped 5 bases from V and 0 bases from J, with 9 bases between. This CDR3 has 14 amino acids. CDR3: CASSLGESTDTQYF. The CDR3 DNA follows: TGTGCCAGCAGCCTAGGGGAAAGCACAGATACGCAGTATTTT.

This chain connects TRBV6-5 to TRBJ2-3; tentatively, D is TRBD1 or TRBD2 (5 bases each). V gave up 8 bases and J gave up 4 bases, with 13 bases separating them. This CDR3 is 13 amino acids long. CDR1 is MNHEY, CDR2 SVGAGI, per germline. The CDR3 spells CASGDWGSDTQYF. The CDR3 DNA sequence: TGTGCCAGCGGTGATTGGGGGTCAGATACGCAGTATTTT.